This T cell receptor beta chain was captured by sequencing in a study of blood T cell repertoires in COVID-19. Study background: T cells, B-cell-depleted T cells, or PBMCs provided the cDNA or gDNA that served as material.

J lost 7 bases, V lost 1 base, and 2 bases had no gene match. This CDR3 spans 15 amino acids. In germline, CDR1 is SGHAT, CDR2 FQNNGV. Authors' methods: Estimated nucleated cell counts came from reference gene primer amplification. TCRdb's copy holds only in-frame clones and misses some; the assay was immunoSEQ multiplex PCR. That table furnishes V, J and clone size, whereas the DNA furnished D and trimming. The sample includes 45,000 to 55,000 clones, roughly 84% of them seen just once. Sequencing was carried out using peripheral blood. The sequence came from a man aged 65 to 85 with active COVID-19. The V call is TRBV11-2, the J call TRBJ1-6; TRBD1 aligns across 9 bases. CDR3: CASSLGGQGNSPLHF. The CDR3 DNA sequence: TGTGCCAGCAGCTTAGGCGGACAGGGGAATTCACCCCTCCACTTT.